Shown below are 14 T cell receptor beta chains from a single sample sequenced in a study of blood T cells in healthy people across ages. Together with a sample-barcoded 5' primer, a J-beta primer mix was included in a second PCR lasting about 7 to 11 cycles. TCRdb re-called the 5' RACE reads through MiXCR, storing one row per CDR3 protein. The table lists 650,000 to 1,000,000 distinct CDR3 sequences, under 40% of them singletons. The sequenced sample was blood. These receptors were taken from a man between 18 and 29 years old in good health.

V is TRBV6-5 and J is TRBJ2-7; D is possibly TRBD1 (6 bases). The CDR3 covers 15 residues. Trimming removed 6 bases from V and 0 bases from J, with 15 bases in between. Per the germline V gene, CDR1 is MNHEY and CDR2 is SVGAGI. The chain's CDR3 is CASRRNRDNSYEQYF. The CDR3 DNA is TGTGCCAGCAGGAGAAACAGGGATAACTCCTACGAGCAGTACTTC.

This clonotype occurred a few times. CDR3 DNA sequence: TGTGCCAGCAGCCCTGGGGACAATCCCAATGAGCAGTTCTTC. Translating it yields CASSPGDNPNEQFF. The chain links TRBV7-8 to TRBJ2-1, with a weak D call TRBD1 (6 bases). V was pared by 5 bases and J by 6 bases, with 14 bases between. Germline V CDR1 and CDR2: SGHVS, FQNEAQ. There are 14 residues in the CDR3.

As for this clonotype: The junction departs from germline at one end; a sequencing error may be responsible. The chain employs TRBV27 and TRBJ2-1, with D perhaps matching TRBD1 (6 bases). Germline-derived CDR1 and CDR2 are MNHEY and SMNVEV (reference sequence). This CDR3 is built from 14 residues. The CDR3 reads CASSGRTEYNKQFF. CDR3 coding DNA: TGTGCCAGCAGTGGCCGGACAGAGTACAATAAGCAGTTCTTC.

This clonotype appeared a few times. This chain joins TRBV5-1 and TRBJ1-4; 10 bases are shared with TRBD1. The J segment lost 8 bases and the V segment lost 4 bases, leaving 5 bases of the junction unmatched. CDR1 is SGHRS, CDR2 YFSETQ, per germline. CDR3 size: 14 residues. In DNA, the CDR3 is TGCGCCAGCAGCCGCGGACAGGGGGAGGAAAAACTGTTTTTT. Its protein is CASSRGQGEEKLFF.

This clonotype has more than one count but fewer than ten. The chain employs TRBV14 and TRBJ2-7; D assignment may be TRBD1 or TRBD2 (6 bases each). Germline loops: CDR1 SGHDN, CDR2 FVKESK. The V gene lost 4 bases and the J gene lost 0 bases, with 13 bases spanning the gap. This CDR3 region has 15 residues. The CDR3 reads CASSPSGGPSYEQYF. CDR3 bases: TGTGCCAGCAGCCCATCCGGGGGCCCCTCCTACGAGCAGTACTTC.

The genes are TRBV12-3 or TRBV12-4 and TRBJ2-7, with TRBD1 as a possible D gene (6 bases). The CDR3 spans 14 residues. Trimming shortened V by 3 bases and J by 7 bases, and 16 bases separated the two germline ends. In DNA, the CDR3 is TGTGCCAGCAGTTTTTCGGACAGTCTCAATGAGCAGTACTTC. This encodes CASSFSDSLNEQYF.

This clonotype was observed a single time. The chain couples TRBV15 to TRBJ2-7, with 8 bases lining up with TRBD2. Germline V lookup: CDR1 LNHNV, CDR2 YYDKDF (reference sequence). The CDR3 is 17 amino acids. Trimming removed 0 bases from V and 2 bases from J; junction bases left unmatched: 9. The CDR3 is CATSRDLPGLGPYEQYF. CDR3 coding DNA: TGTGCCACCAGCAGAGATCTACCGGGACTAGGTCCCTACGAGCAGTACTTC.

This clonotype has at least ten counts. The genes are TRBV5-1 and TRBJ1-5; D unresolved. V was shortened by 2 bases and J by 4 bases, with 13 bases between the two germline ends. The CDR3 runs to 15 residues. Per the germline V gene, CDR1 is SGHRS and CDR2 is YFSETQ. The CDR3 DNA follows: TGCGCCAGCAGCTTAAACAGCGGGATAAATCAGCCCCAGCATTTT. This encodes CASSLNSGINQPQHF.

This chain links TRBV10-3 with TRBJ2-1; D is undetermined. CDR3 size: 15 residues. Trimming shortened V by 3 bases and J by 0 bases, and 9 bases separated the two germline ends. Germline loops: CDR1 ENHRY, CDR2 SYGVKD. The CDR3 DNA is TGTGCCATCAGTGAACAGTCCTACTCCTACAATGAGCAGTTCTTC. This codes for CAISEQSYSYNEQFF.

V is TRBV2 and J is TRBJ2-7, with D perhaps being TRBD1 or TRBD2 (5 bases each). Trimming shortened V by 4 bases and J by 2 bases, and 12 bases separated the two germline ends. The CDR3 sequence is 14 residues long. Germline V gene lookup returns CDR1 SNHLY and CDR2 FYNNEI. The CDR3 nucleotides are TGTGCCAGCAGTGCGGGGCGTTTAACCTACGAGCAGTACTTC. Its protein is CASSAGRLTYEQYF.

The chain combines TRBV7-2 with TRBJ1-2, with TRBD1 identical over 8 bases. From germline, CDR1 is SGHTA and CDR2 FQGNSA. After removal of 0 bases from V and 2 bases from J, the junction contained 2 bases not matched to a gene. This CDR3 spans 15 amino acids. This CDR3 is CASSLARQGNYGYTF. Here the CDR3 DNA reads TGTGCCAGCAGCTTAGCGCGACAGGGGAACTATGGCTACACCTTC. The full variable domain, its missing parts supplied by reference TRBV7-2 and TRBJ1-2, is GAGVSQSPSNKVTEKGKDVELRCDPISGHTALYWYRQSLGQGLEFLIYFQGNSAPDKSGLPSDRFSAERTGGSVSTLTIQRTQQEDSAVYLCASSLARQGNYGYTFGSGTRLTVV.

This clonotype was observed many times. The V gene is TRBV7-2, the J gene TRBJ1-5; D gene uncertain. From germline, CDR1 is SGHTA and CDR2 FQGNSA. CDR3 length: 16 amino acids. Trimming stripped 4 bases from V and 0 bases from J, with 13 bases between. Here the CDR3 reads CASSSRPFPSNQPQHF. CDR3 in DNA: TGTGCCAGCAGCTCCCGGCCTTTCCCTAGCAATCAGCCCCAGCATTTT. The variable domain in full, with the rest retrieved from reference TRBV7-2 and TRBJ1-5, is GAGVSQSPSNKVTEKGKDVELRCDPISGHTALYWYRQSLGQGLEFLIYFQGNSAPDKSGLPSDRFSAERTGGSVSTLTIQRTQQEDSAVYLCASSSRPFPSNQPQHFGDGTRLSIL.

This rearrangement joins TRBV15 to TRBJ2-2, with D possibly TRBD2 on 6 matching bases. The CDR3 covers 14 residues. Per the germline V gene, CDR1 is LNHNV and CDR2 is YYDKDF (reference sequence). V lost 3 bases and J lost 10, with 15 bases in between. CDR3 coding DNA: TGTGCCACCAGCAGGGATCGGGGACTTGCGGAGCTGTTTTTT. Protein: CATSRDRGLAELFF.

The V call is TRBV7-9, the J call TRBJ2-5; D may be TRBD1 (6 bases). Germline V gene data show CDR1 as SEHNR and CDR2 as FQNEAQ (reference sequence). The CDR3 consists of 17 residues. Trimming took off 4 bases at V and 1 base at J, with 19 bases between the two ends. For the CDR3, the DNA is TGTGCCAGCAGCTGGTGGCGAATACAGGGATTCCAAGAGACCCAGTACTTC. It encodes CASSWWRIQGFQETQYF.